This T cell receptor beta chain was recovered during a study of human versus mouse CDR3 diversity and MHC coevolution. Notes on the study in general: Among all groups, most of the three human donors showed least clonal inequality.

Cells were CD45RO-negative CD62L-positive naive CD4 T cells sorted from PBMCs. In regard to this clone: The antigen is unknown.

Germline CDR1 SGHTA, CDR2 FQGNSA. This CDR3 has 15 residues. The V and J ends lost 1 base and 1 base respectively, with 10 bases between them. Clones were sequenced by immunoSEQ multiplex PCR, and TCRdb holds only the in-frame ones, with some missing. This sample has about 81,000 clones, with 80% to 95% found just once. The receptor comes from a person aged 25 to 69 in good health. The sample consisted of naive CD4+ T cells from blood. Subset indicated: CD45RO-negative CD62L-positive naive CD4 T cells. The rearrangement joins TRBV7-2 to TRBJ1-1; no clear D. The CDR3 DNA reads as TGTGCCAGCAGCTTAGGGGCGTCGAAGAACACTGAAGCTTTCTTT. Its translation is CASSLGASKNTEAFF.